This record concerns one T cell receptor beta chain sequence. Its antigen remains unknown. Researchers secured at least one pre-ART and at least two post-ART PBMC samples from each donor. Sequencing used immunoSEQ v3.0 at survey level. The study targeted about 40,000-50,000 T-cell genomes per sample in sequencing. Produced via immunoSEQ multiplex PCR; TCRdb's table is partial and in-frame only. The data show roughly 28,000 clones, with about 93% seen just once and around a tenth held by the top ten. Germline V gives CDR1 SGHNT, CDR2 YENEEA. Between the trimmed V and J ends, which lost 0 bases and 4 bases, there was a span of 9 bases. The CDR3 is made up of 15 amino acids. This sample is drawn from a study of long-term antiretroviral therapy in people with HIV. Study-wide points: Adherence to ART, viral resistance and therapy changes lacked any data.

The chain joins TRBV11-3 to TRBJ2-2; tentative D call: TRBD1 (5 bases). Sequenced here: unsorted PBMCs, sampled 6.2 years after starting antiretroviral therapy. This receptor was taken from a middle-aged man with HIV. This chain's CDR3 is CASSLETVITGELFF. For the CDR3, the DNA is TGTGCCAGCAGCTTAGAGACAGTTATCACCGGGGAGCTGTTTTTT. The entire variable domain, with the rest obtained from reference TRBV11-3 and TRBJ2-2, is as follows: EAGVVQSPRYKIIEKKQPVAFWCNPISGHNTLYWYLQNLGQGPELLIRYENEEAVDDSQLPKDRFSAERLKGVDSTLKIQPAELGDSAVYLCASSLETVITGELFFGEGSRLTVL.